The rows below give T cell receptor beta chains drawn from one sample of a study of metastatic and nonmetastatic thyroid tumors. With MiXCR, TCRdb reprocessed the PCR reads. The data hold 30,000 to 50,000 clones, with about 13% observed a single time. What was sequenced was blood. These TCRs come from a female donor with papillary thyroid cancer or a benign thyroid nodule (not recorded which). Some clones in this sample may be carry-over from other donors' samples. Each CDR3 is given with its conserved first and last residue. The order of the fields is CDR3 DNA, CDR3 protein, D gene, V gene, J gene, CDR3 length, clone size. A D gene is named only where the DNA matches it firmly. Size values are once, few and many counts, or a class for expanded clones, and some rows have none.

TGTGCCAGCAGTAACACAGGGGGCAGGGGCTACACCTTC	CASSNTGGRGYTF	TRBD1	TRBV2	TRBJ1-2	13	many
TGCGCCAGCAGCCGGGTAGCGGAGTCCTACGAGCAGTACTTC	CASSRVAESYEQYF	-	TRBV4-1	TRBJ2-7	14	many
TGTGCCAGCAGCCACCCCCGGGCGGGAGTTTCCCCAGATACGCAGTATTTT	CASSHPRAGVSPDTQYF	TRBD2	TRBV3-1	TRBJ2-3	17	many
TGTGCCAGCAGTGGGGGTTCCGGCTACGAGCAGTACTTC	CASSGGSGYEQYF	-	TRBV2	TRBJ2-7	13	many
TGTGCCGGCAGTTCTGAGGAACTCTATGGCTACACCTTC	CAGSSEELYGYTF	-	TRBV6-4	TRBJ1-2	13	-
TGCAGTGCTAGCGCCGGGAACTATGGCTACACCTTC	CSASAGNYGYTF	-	TRBV20-1	TRBJ1-2	12	many
TGTGCCAGCAGCTTAGAGGCAGGGTGGGTGATGAACACTGAAGCTTTCTTT	CASSLEAGWVMNTEAFF	-	TRBV11-1	TRBJ1-1	17	many
TGTGCCAGCAGTGAAGGGCCGGCGGGAGAGACCCAGTACTTC	CASSEGPAGETQYF	-	TRBV25-1	TRBJ2-5	14	many
TGTGCCAGTAGTATACCCGGGACAGGGGGCCACTATGGCTACACCTTC	CASSIPGTGGHYGYTF	TRBD1	TRBV19	TRBJ1-2	16	many
TGTGCCAGCACCCCCGTTATGTACGGGATGAGCTCCTACAATGAGCAGTTCTTC	CASTPVMYGMSSYNEQFF	-	TRBV12-3/TRBV12-4	TRBJ2-1	18	-
TGTGCCAGCAAGCCGACCCCGGGGAGCAATCAGCCCCAGCATTTT	CASKPTPGSNQPQHF	-	TRBV27	TRBJ1-5	15	many
TGTGCCAGCAGTTTGGAAGAAGAGCAGTTCTTC	CASSLEEEQFF	-	TRBV27	TRBJ2-1	11	many
TGTGCCAGCAGAGGGGACCACGAGCAGTACTTC	CASRGDHEQYF	-	TRBV28	TRBJ2-7	11	many
TGTGCCAGCACCAATAGCTGTTCCCTTCCCGGAGGGGAGAATGAGCAGTTCTTC	CASTNSCSLPGGENEQFF	-	TRBV6-4	TRBJ2-1	18	few
TGTGCCAGCATCCTTGGCCGGGGGCCCGCAGATACGCAGTATTTT	CASILGRGPADTQYF	-	TRBV12-3/TRBV12-4	TRBJ2-3	15	few
TGCGCCAGCAGCTTTGACGATGGCTACACCTTC	CASSFDDGYTF	-	TRBV5-1	TRBJ1-2	11	many
TGTGCCAGCAGCTTGGGACAGGCTGGAAACACCATATATTTT	CASSLGQAGNTIYF	TRBD1	TRBV11-3	TRBJ1-3	14	-
TGTGCCAGCAGCTCCCAGATGGCCCTAAAGCAGTACTTC	CASSSQMALKQYF	-	TRBV13	TRBJ2-7	13	-
TGTGCCAGCAGTATGACGGCCTATGGCTACACCTTC	CASSMTAYGYTF	-	TRBV12-3/TRBV12-4	TRBJ1-2	12	many
TGTGCCACCAAGAGGGGGAACACTGAAGCTTTCTTT	CATKRGNTEAFF	-	TRBV2	TRBJ1-1	12	many
TGTGCCAGCAGACGGACGCCCAGCTATGGCTACACCTTC	CASRRTPSYGYTF	-	TRBV28	TRBJ1-2	13	-
TGCGCCAGCAGCCAGCCGGGGTTGTTGGTCAATGAGCAGTTCTTC	CASSQPGLLVNEQFF	-	TRBV4-1	TRBJ2-1	15	many
TGTGCCAGCAGCTTAGGGTTTTTAGGGGTGGACGGAAACACCATATATTTT	CASSLGFLGVDGNTIYF	-	TRBV11-1	TRBJ1-3	17	many
TGCAGTGCTAGAGAATCGCGGGAGAACACCGGGGAGCTGTTTTTT	CSARESRENTGELFF	-	TRBV20-1	TRBJ2-2	15	-
TGTGCCAGCTCACCACAAGGGACAGCTGATAATTCACCCCTCCACTTT	CASSPQGTADNSPLHF	TRBD1	TRBV18	TRBJ1-6	16	-
TGTGCCAGTAGGGGGGGTCGCGGGAGGGTAAGCACAGATACGCAGTATTTT	CASRGGRGRVSTDTQYF	TRBD2	TRBV19	TRBJ2-3	17	many
TGTGCCAGCAGCTTAAATGCGGGAGGTTCCTACGAGCAGTACTTC	CASSLNAGGSYEQYF	TRBD2	TRBV7-3	TRBJ2-7	15	many
TGTGCCAGCAGCTTGGACCTGAACACTGAAGCTTTCTTT	CASSLDLNTEAFF	-	TRBV5-4	TRBJ1-1	13	many
TGTGCCAGTAGTCGGGAGACGGGTTATAATTCACCCCTCCACTTT	CASSRETGYNSPLHF	-	TRBV19	TRBJ1-6	15	many
TGTGCCAGCAGTGTGACTAGCGGGAGTACTCAAGAGACCCAGTACTTC	CASSVTSGSTQETQYF	TRBD2	TRBV6-1	TRBJ2-5	16	medium-sized
TGTGCCAGCATTTTAGTGGCGGTGGGCCACGATCAGTACTTC	CASILVAVGHDQYF	-	TRBV12-3/TRBV12-4	TRBJ2-7	14	few
TGTGCCTGGAGTCGGGGCTACGAGCAGTACTTC	CAWSRGYEQYF	-	TRBV30	TRBJ2-7	11	many
TGCAGCGTTCGCGCAGGGGGCAATGAGCAGTTCTTC	CSVRAGGNEQFF	TRBD1	TRBV29-1	TRBJ2-1	12	many
TGTGCCAGCAGCCTAGCGGGAGTTGGAACCGGGGAGCTGTTTTTT	CASSLAGVGTGELFF	TRBD2	TRBV7-8	TRBJ2-2	15	-
TGTGCCAGCAGGGGTCCGGGAGCCGGGGAGCTGTTTTTT	CASRGPGAGELFF	-	TRBV6-1	TRBJ2-2	13	medium-sized
TGTGCCAGCGGGGGGGGGCTCGGACCTTATAACTATGGCTACACCTTC	CASGGGLGPYNYGYTF	-	TRBV28	TRBJ1-2	16	many
TGTGCCAGTAGTATTGGAGGGAACACCGGGGAGCTGTTTTTT	CASSIGGNTGELFF	-	TRBV19	TRBJ2-2	14	-
TGCGCCAGCCGGACAGGGTCAAATGAAAAACTGTTTTTT	CASRTGSNEKLFF	TRBD1	TRBV5-1	TRBJ1-4	13	many
TGTGCCAGCAGTTTAGTTTTTGGGGGAGGCGGTCGCTATGGCTACACCTTC	CASSLVFGGGGRYGYTF	-	TRBV28	TRBJ1-2	17	many
TGTGCCAGCAGCGTAGGCTTAGGGGGACGGGCGGGTCAGAACACTGAAGCTTTCTTT	CASSVGLGGRAGQNTEAFF	-	TRBV9	TRBJ1-1	19	many
TGCGCCAGCAGCTTGGGCCATGGGCTCCGGGAGGGGACCTACAATGAGCAGTTCTTC	CASSLGHGLREGTYNEQFF	TRBD2	TRBV5-1	TRBJ2-1	19	many
TGTGCCAGTAGTGACGGCTACGAGCAGTACTTC	CASSDGYEQYF	-	TRBV19	TRBJ2-7	11	many
TGTGCCAGCAGTCAGAGGGGTGCTAGCGGCTTAGGAGGCTCCTACAATGAGCAGTTCTTC	CASSQRGASGLGGSYNEQFF	TRBD2	TRBV6-6	TRBJ2-1	20	many
TGTGCCAGCAGTCAACGAGGAAACACTGAAGCTTTCTTT	CASSQRGNTEAFF	-	TRBV6-1	TRBJ1-1	13	many